This T cell receptor beta chain was sequenced for a study of cytomegalovirus exposure and HLA in healthy donors. Overall study: HLA-typed donors contributed around 85 million unique TCRs, which were held in an early data release. General study points: In a later analysis, specific HLA alleles were associated with more than 15,000 TCR beta sequences at a 0.05 false discovery rate. What was likely a sequencing artifact was a cluster of highly shared sequence variants.

PCR used 60 Vbeta primers and 13 Jbeta primers. Repertoires were generated with immunoSEQ multiplex PCR, while TCRdb's copy carries only in-frame clones and drops some. Its clone listing holds 70,000 or so clones. This CDR3 has 14 residues. Trimming cost V 6 bases and J 0 bases, with 12 bases left between them. Germline loops: CDR1 SGHDT, CDR2 YYEEEE. Notes on this clone: Its antigen is not identified.

The source material was PBMCs. The chain employs TRBV5-6 and TRBJ1-1; possibly TRBD1 for D (5 bases). This sequence was found in a boy younger than 18 in good health and CMV-seronegative. The CDR3 here is CASNLGDLNTEAFF. The CDR3, as DNA: TGTGCCAGCAACTTAGGGGATTTGAACACTGAAGCTTTCTTT.